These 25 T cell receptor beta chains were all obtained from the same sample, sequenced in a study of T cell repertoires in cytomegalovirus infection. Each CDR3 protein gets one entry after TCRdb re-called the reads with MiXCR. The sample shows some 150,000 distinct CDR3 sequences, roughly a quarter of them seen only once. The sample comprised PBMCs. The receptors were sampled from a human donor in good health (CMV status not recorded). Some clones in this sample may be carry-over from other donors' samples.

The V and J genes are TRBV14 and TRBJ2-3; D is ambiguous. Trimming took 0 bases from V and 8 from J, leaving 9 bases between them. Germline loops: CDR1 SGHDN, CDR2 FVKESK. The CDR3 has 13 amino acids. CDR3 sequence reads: CASSQDAAPTQYF. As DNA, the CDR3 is TGTGCCAGCAGCCAAGATGCGGCCCCTACGCAGTATTTT.

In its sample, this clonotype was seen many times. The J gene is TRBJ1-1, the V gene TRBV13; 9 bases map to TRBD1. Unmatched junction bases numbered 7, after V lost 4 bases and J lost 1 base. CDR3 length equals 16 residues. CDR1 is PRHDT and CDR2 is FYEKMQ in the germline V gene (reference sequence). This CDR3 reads CASSSGTGMGNTEAFF. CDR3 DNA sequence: TGTGCCAGCAGCTCTGGGACAGGGATGGGGAACACTGAAGCTTTCTTT.

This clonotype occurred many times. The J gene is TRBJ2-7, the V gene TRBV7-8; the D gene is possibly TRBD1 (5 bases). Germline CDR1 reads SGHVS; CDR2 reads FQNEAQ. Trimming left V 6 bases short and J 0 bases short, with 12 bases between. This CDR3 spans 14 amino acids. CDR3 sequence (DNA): TGTGCCAGCAGAGGAGCAGGGAACTCCTACGAGCAGTACTTC. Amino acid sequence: CASRGAGNSYEQYF.

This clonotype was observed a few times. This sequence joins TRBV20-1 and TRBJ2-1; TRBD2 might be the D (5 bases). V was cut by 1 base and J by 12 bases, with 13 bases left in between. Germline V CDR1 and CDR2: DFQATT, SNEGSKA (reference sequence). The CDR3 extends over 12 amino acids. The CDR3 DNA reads TGCAGTGCTAGAGGACTACTACCCCCGCAGTTCTTC. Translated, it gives CSARGLLPPQFF.

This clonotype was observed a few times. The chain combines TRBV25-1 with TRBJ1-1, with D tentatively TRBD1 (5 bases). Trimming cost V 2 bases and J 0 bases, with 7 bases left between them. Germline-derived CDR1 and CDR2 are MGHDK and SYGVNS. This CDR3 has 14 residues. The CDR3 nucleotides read TGTGCCAGCAGTGAACTGGGGGTGAACACTGAAGCTTTCTTT. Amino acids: CASSELGVNTEAFF.

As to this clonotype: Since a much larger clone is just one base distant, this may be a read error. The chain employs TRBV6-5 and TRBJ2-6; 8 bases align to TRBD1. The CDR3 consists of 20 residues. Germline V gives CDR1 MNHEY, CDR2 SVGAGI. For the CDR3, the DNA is TGTGCCAGCACTTACTCGAGGCAGGGGGCTCCCGATGTTGGGGCCAACGTCCTGACTTTC. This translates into CASTYSRQGAPDVGANVLTF.

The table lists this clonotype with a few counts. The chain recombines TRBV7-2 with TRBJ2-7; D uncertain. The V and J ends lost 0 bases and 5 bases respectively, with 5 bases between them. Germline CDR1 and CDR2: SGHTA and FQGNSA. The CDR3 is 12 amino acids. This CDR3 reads CASSLATHEQYF. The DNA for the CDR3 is TGTGCCAGCAGCTTAGCGACCCACGAGCAGTACTTC.

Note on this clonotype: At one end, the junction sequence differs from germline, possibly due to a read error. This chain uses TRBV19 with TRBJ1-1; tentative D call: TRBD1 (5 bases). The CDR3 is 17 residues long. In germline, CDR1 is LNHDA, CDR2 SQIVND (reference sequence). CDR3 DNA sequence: TGTGCCAGAAGTATACGGGGCAGAAAGTGGGTGAACACTGAAGCTTTCTTT. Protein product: CARSIRGRKWVNTEAFF.

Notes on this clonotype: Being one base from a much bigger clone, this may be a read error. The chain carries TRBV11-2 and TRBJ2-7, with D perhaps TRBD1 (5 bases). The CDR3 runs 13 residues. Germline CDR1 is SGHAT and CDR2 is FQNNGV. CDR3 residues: CACSQLGLSEQYF. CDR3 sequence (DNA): TGTGCCTGCAGCCAACTGGGGCTCTCCGAGCAGTACTTC.

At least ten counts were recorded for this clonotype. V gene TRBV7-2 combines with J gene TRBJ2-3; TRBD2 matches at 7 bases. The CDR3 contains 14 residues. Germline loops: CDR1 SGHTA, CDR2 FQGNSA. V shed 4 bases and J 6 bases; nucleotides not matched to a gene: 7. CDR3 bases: TGTGCCAGCAGCTACCAGAATAGCGGGGATACGCAGTATTTT. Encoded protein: CASSYQNSGDTQYF.

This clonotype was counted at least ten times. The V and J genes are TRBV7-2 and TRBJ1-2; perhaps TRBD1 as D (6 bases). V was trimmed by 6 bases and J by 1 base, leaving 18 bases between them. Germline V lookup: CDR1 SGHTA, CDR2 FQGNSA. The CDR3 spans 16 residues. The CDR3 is CASSPTPGAVNYGYTF. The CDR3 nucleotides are TGTGCCAGCAGTCCGACCCCAGGGGCAGTTAACTATGGCTACACCTTC. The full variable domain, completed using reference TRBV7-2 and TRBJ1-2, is GAGVSQSPSNKVTEKGKDVELRCDPISGHTALYWYRQSLGQGLEFLIYFQGNSAPDKSGLPSDRFSAERTGGSVSTLTIQRTQQEDSAVYLCASSPTPGAVNYGYTFGSGTRLTVV.

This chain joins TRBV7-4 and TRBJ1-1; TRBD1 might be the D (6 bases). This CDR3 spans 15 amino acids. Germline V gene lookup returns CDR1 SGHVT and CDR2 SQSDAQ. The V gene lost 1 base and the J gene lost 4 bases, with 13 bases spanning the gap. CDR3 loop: CASSLGTAEGTEAFF. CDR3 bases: TGTGCCAGCAGCTTAGGGACAGCCGAGGGCACTGAAGCTTTCTTT.

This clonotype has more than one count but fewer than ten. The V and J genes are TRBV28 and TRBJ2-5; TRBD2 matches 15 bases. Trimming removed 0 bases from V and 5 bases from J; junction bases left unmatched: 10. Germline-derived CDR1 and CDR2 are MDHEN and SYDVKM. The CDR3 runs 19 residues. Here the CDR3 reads CASSLWMGLAGGTVETQYF. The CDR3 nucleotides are TGTGCCAGCAGTTTATGGATGGGACTAGCGGGGGGCACCGTGGAGACCCAGTACTTC.

DNA for the CDR3: TGCAGTGCTAGAGAACAGGGAGCGGGAGGAAACACCATATATTTT. It codes for CSAREQGAGGNTIYF. This chain links TRBV20-1 with TRBJ1-3, with D maybe TRBD1 (6 bases). CDR1 DFQATT and CDR2 SNEGSKA come from the germline V gene (reference sequence). V was shortened by 0 bases and J by 4 bases, with 13 bases between the two germline ends. The CDR3 has 15 residues.

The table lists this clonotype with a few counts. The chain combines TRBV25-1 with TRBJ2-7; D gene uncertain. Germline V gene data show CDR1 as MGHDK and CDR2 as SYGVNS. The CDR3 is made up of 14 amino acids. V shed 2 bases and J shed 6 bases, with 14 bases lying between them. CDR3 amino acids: CASSEAITTSEQYF. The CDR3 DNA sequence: TGTGCCAGCAGTGAAGCGATAACCACCAGCGAGCAGTACTTC.

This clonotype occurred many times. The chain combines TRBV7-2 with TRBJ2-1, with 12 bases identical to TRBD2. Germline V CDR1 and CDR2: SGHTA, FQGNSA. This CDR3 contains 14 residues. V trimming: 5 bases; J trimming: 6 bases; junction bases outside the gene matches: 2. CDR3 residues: CASSRTSGVNEQFF. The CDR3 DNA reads TGTGCCAGCAGCAGGACTAGCGGGGTCAATGAGCAGTTCTTC. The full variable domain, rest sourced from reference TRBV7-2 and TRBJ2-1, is GAGVSQSPSNKVTEKGKDVELRCDPISGHTALYWYRQSLGQGLEFLIYFQGNSAPDKSGLPSDRFSAERTGGSVSTLTIQRTQQEDSAVYLCASSRTSGVNEQFFGPGTRLTVL.

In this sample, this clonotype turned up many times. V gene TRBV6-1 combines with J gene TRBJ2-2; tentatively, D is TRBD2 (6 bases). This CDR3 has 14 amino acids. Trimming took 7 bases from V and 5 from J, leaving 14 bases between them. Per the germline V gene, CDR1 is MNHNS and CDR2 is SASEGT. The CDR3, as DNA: TGTGCCAGCAACTTATTCGCGGGAACCGGGGAGCTGTTTTTT. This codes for CASNLFAGTGELFF.

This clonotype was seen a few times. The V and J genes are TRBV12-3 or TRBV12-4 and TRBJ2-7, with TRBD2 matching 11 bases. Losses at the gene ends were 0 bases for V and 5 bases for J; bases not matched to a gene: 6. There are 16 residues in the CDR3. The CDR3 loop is CASSLATSGTRNEQYF. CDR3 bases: TGTGCCAGCAGTTTAGCGACTAGCGGGACCAGGAACGAGCAGTACTTC.

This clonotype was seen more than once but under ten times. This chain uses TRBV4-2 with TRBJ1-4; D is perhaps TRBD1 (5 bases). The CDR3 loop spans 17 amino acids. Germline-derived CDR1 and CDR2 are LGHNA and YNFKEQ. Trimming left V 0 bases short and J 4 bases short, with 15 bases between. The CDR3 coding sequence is TGTGCCAGCAGCCAAGATTCGGCGGGGCCGCTTAATGAAAAACTGTTTTTT. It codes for CASSQDSAGPLNEKLFF.

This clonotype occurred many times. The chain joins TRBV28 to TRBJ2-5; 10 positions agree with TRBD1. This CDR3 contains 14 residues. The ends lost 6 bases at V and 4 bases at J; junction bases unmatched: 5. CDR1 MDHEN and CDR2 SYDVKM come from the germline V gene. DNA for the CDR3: TGTGCCAGCAGCCGGGGACAGGGGAGAGAGACCCAGTACTTC. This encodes CASSRGQGRETQYF. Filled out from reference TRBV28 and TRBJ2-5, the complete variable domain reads DVKVTQSSRYLVKRTGEKVFLECVQDMDHENMFWYRQDPGLGLRLIYFSYDVKMKEKGDIPEGYSVSREKKERFSLILESASTNQTSMYLCASSRGQGRETQYFGPGTRLLVL.

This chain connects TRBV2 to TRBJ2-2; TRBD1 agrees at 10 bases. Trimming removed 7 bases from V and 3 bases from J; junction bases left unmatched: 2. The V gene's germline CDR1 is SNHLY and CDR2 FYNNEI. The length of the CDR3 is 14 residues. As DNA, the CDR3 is TGTGCCAGCAAGGGGACAGGGGACACCGGGGAGCTGTTTTTT. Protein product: CASKGTGDTGELFF.

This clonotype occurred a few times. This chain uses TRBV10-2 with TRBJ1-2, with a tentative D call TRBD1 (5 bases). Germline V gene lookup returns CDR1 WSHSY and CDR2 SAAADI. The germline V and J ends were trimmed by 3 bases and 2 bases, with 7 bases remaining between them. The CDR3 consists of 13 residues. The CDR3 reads CASSDDSNYGYTF. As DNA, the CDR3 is TGCGCCAGCAGTGACGACAGCAACTATGGCTACACCTTC.

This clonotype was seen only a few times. CDR3 nucleotide sequence: TGTGCCAGCAGCCCTCAGGGACAGGGTAACACTGAAGCTTTCTTT. As protein: CASSPQGQGNTEAFF. The chain has TRBV7-9 and TRBJ1-1; TRBD1 agrees at 9 bases. CDR3 length equals 15 residues. After removal of 5 bases from V and 2 bases from J, the junction contained 6 bases not matched to a gene. The germline gives CDR1 SEHNR, CDR2 FQNEAQ (reference sequence).

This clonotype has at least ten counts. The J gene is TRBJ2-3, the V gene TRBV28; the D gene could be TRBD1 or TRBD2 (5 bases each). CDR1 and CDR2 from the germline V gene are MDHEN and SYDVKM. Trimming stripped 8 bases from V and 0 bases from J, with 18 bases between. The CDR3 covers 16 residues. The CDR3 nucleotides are TGTGCCAGCTCTCCAGGGAGCGGTGCTAGCACAGATACGCAGTATTTT. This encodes CASSPGSGASTDTQYF.

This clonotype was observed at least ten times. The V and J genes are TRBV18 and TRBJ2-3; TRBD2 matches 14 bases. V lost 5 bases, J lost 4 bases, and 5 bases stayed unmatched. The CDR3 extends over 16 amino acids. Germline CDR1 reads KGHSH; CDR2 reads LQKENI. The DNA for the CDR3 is TGTGCCAGCTCAAAAGGACTAGCGGGGGGCCCAGATACGCAGTATTTT. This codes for CASSKGLAGGPDTQYF.